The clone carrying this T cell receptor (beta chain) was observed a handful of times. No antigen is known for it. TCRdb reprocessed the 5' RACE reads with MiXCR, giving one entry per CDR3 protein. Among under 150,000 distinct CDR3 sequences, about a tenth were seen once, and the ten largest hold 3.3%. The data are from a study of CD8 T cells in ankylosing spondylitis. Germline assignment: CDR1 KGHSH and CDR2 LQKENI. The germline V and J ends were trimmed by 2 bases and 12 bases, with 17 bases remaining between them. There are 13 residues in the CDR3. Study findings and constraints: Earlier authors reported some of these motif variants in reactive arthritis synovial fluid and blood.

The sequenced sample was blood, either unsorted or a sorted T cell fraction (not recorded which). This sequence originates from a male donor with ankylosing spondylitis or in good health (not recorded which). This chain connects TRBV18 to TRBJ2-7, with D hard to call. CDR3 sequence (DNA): TGTGCCAGCTCACCATCGAGGCAGGAACCAATGTACTTC. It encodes CASSPSRQEPMYF.